This note documents a single T cell receptor (beta chain) sequence. This sample is part of a study of blood T cell repertoires in COVID-19. Study overall: Samples representing acute and convalescent COVID-19 were sourced from the United States, Italy and Spain. PBMCs, B-cell-depleted T cells, or T cells were the source of the cDNA or gDNA that made up the material.

The J segment lost 6 bases and the V segment lost 2 bases, leaving 1 base of the junction unmatched. The germline V gene has CDR1 LGHDT and CDR2 YNNKEL (reference sequence). The CDR3 length is 13 residues. The assay was immunoSEQ multiplex PCR, and TCRdb's table has in-frame clones only and misses some. The sample carries about 46,000 clones, 80% to 90% recorded once. The source is a human donor in a cohort sampled during active COVID-19. The donor label of this sample is uncertain. The specimen was peripheral blood. The chain carries TRBV3-1 (or the pseudogene TRBV3-2) and TRBJ1-2, with 9 positions matching TRBD1. In nucleotides, the CDR3 is TGTGCCAGCAGCCAACGACAGGGGGATGGCTACACCTTC. Amino acid sequence: CASSQRQGDGYTF.